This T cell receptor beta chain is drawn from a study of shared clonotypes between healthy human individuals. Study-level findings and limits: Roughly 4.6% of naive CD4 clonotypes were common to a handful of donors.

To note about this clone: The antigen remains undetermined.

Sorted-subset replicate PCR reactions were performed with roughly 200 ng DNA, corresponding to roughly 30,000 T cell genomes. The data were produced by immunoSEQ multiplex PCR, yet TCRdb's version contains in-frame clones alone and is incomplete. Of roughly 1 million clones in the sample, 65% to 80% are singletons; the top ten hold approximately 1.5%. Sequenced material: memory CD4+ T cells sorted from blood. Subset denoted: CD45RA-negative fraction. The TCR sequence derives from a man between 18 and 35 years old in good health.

Here the CDR3 reads CASSVASGGTDTQYF. The CDR3 region has the DNA TGTGCCAGCAGTGTGGCTAGCGGGGGCACAGATACGCAGTATTTT. V usage is TRBV2 and J usage is TRBJ2-3, with 9 bases matching TRBD2. The CDR3 is 15 amino acids. CDR1 and CDR2 (germline): SNHLY, FYNNEI. The ends lost 4 bases at V and 1 base at J; junction bases unmatched: 3.